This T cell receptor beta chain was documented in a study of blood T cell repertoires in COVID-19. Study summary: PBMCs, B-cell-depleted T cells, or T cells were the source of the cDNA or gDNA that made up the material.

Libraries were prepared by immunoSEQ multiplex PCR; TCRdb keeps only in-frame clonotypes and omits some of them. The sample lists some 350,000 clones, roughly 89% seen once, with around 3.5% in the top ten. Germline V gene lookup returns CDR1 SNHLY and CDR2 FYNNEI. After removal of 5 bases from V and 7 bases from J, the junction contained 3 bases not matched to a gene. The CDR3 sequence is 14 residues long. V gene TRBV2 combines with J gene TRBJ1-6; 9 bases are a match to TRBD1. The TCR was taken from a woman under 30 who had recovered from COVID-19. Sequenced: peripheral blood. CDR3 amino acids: CASSTDRGNSPLHF. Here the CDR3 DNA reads TGTGCCAGCAGTACGGACAGGGGCAATTCACCCCTCCACTTT.